This T cell receptor beta chain appears in the sequencing data of a study of cytomegalovirus exposure and HLA in healthy donors. PCR involved 60 Vbeta and 13 Jbeta primers. Assay used: immunoSEQ multiplex PCR; TCRdb lists only in-frame clones, some missing. The sample yields around 160,000 clones, about 78% seen once. The germline V gene has CDR1 MNHEY and CDR2 SVGAGI. The CDR3 length is 14 residues. Between the trimmed V and J ends, which lost 0 bases and 4 bases, there was a span of 9 bases. The sample holds one count of this clone. The receptor comes from a male donor in good health and CMV-seronegative. Source material: PBMCs. The rearrangement uses TRBV6-5 and TRBJ1-2, with D hard to call. CDR3 in DNA: TGTGCCAGCAGTTACTCGATCGGGGTCTATGGCTACACCTTC. Amino acids: CASSYSIGVYGYTF.